This entry concerns a single T cell receptor (beta chain). Its antigen remains unknown. Libraries were prepared by immunoSEQ multiplex PCR; TCRdb keeps only in-frame clonotypes and omits some of them. The sample lists roughly 140,000 clones, less than 90% occurring once. The sample originates from a study of T cell responses to AZD1222 COVID-19 vaccine. General study points: Baseline antibody screening turned up just a handful of seropositive AZD1222 recipients. The study reported that nearly half of spike-specific TCRs target unmutated variant regions. Vaccine-related CD4 TCRs covered spike, predominating at 160-218 and 743-854. Sampling that yielded the repertoires occurred only after the peak T cell response.

Sample: peripheral blood, taken after recovery from COVID-19. This clonotype was sampled from an adult who had recovered from COVID-19.

CDR3 loop: CASSSTLATNQETQYF. The CDR3 coding sequence is TGCGCCAGCAGCTCAACCCTAGCGACCAACCAAGAGACCCAGTACTTC. The chain uses TRBV5-1 and TRBJ2-5; a weak D match, TRBD2 (6 bases). In germline, CDR1 is SGHRS, CDR2 YFSETQ. This CDR3 region has 16 residues. The ends were cut back, 3 bases at V and 0 bases at J, with 15 bases in the middle.